Described below is a single TCR beta chain sequence and its context. In the original workflow: From reference gene primer amplification, estimates of nucleated cell counts were derived. Here immunoSEQ multiplex PCR was the method, and the copy in TCRdb shows in-frame clones only, minus some. That table gives V, J and clone size, and the DNA gave D and trimming. The sample has 85,000 to 130,000 clones, approximately 92% seen once. The germline V gene encodes CDR1 SGHTA and CDR2 FQGNSA. CDR3 length: 14 residues. V was trimmed by 5 bases and J by 3 bases, leaving 13 bases between them. This record belongs to a study of blood T cell repertoires in COVID-19. Study overall: Sites in the United States, Italy and Spain provided acute and convalescent COVID-19 samples.

The sequenced sample consisted of peripheral blood. The V call is TRBV7-2, the J call TRBJ1-1; D might be TRBD1 (6 bases). The clonotype originates from a man in his 70s with acute or convalescent COVID-19. CDR3 nucleotides: TGTGCCAGCAGCCCCCAGGGGCGGGACACTGAAGCTTTCTTT. It codes for CASSPQGRDTEAFF.